Below, 28 T cell receptor beta chains from the same sample are listed, as sequenced in a study of CD8 T cells in ankylosing spondylitis. TCRdb independently ran MiXCR on the 5' RACE reads; one entry per CDR3 protein. The profile shows approximately 150,000 distinct CDR3 sequences, around 32% of them singletons. What was sequenced was synovial fluid, either unsorted or a sorted T cell fraction (not recorded which). These receptor sequences come from a male donor with ankylosing spondylitis.

V is TRBV4-3 and J is TRBJ2-6; D ambiguous. The CDR3 totals 14 residues. In germline, CDR1 is LGHNA, CDR2 YSLEER. V was cut by 1 base and J by 1 base, with 2 bases left in between. CDR3: CASSQVSGANVLTF. For the CDR3, the DNA is TGCGCCAGCAGCCAAGTGTCTGGGGCCAACGTCCTGACTTTC.

The chain is built from TRBV27 and TRBJ1-2; tentative D call: TRBD1 (6 bases). Trimming took 0 bases from V and 4 from J, leaving 18 bases between them. CDR1 and CDR2 (germline): MNHEY, SMNVEV (reference sequence). The CDR3 totals 17 residues. The CDR3 sequence is CASSLSWGDKRFYGYTF. CDR3 bases: TGTGCCAGCAGTTTATCGTGGGGGGACAAAAGATTCTATGGCTACACCTTC.

The chain carries TRBV20-1 and TRBJ2-1; no firm D call. The CDR3 contains 12 residues. Trimming removed 4 bases at V and 1 base at J, with 5 bases between. Germline V gene sequence: CDR1 DFQATT, CDR2 SNEGSKA (reference sequence). The CDR3 DNA sequence: TGCAGTGCTACACCATCCTACAATGAGCAGTTCTTC. This codes for CSATPSYNEQFF.

Only a few counts were recorded for this clonotype. J is TRBJ1-4 and V is TRBV6-2 or TRBV6-3; a weak D match, TRBD1 (6 bases). The CDR3 contains 13 residues. Germline V CDR1 and CDR2: MNHEY, SVGEGT. Deletions cut 7 bases from V and 6 bases from J, with 12 bases between. The CDR3 DNA reads as TGTGCCAGCAACCGACAGGTGTATGAAAAACTGTTTTTT. Its protein is CASNRQVYEKLFF.

The V and J genes are TRBV11-2 and TRBJ2-1; unclear D gene. Per germline, CDR1 SGHAT and CDR2 FQNNGV. The CDR3 runs to 13 residues. The V and J ends lost 3 bases and 6 bases respectively, with 9 bases between them. The CDR3 DNA reads as TGTGCCAGCAGCTTGTCCGGCTTCAATGAGCAGTTCTTC. This codes for CASSLSGFNEQFF.

Ten or more counts support this clonotype. The V and J genes are TRBV6-6 and TRBJ2-7; unclear D gene. With 5 bases removed from V and 0 bases from J, the gap between germline ends came to 14 bases. Germline CDR1 reads MNHNY; CDR2 reads SVGAGI (reference sequence). The CDR3 is 15 amino acids. CDR3 bases: TGTGCCAGCAGTCCGACTGGGCCCCTCTCCTACGAGCAGTACTTC. Protein: CASSPTGPLSYEQYF.

This clonotype was detected only a few times. CDR3 bases: TGTGCCAGCTCACCAACGGTGGGATCTAGTGAAAAACTGTTTTTT. It yields the protein CASSPTVGSSEKLFF. V usage is TRBV18 and J usage is TRBJ1-4; D not resolved. There are 15 residues in the CDR3. V was shortened by 2 bases and J by 7 bases, with 14 bases between the two germline ends. CDR1 and CDR2 (germline): KGHSH, LQKENI.

The J gene is TRBJ2-2, the V gene TRBV3-1, with 9 bases fitting TRBD1. V gave up 3 bases and J gave up 2 bases; unmatched junction bases: 4. CDR1 is LGHDT and CDR2 is YNNKEL in the germline V gene (reference sequence). The CDR3 loop spans 16 amino acids. The CDR3 region has the DNA TGTGCCAGCAGCCAGAGGACAGGGGCTAACACCGGGGAGCTGTTTTTT. Translating gives CASSQRTGANTGELFF.

The V gene is TRBV4-2, the J gene TRBJ1-1, with a tentative D call TRBD1 (5 bases). There are 15 residues in the CDR3. The V gene lost 1 base and the J gene lost 4 bases, with 13 bases spanning the gap. Germline CDR1 reads LGHNA; CDR2 reads YNFKEQ. The CDR3 DNA reads TGTGCCAGCAGCCAAGGGGACTCTAAAGCCACTGAAGCTTTCTTT. Its protein product is CASSQGDSKATEAFF.

V usage is TRBV20-1 and J usage is TRBJ2-1; D may be TRBD1 (6 bases). Trimming shortened V by 2 bases and J by 0 bases, and 17 bases separated the two germline ends. CDR1 and CDR2 from the germline V gene are DFQATT and SNEGSKA (reference sequence). The CDR3 loop spans 17 amino acids. This CDR3 reads CSARSRTATRSYNEQFF. CDR3 bases: TGCAGTGCTAGATCAAGGACAGCCACCCGCTCCTACAATGAGCAGTTCTTC.

The V gene is TRBV20-1, the J gene TRBJ2-1; D is tentatively TRBD1 or TRBD2 (5 bases each). Germline V gene sequence: CDR1 DFQATT, CDR2 SNEGSKA (reference sequence). CDR3 length: 13 amino acids. V was clipped by 2 bases and J by 12 bases, with 17 bases between them. The chain's CDR3 is CSARSGLIGGQFF. CDR3 DNA: TGCAGTGCTAGATCCGGACTGATTGGGGGGCAGTTCTTC.

The chain has TRBV5-1 and TRBJ1-3; D unresolved. This CDR3 spans 17 amino acids. Trimming cost V 2 bases and J 0 bases, with 15 bases left between them. CDR1 SGHRS and CDR2 YFSETQ come from the germline V gene. The CDR3: CASSFFDYGHSGNTIYF. CDR3 sequence (DNA): TGCGCCAGCAGCTTCTTTGATTACGGTCACTCTGGAAACACCATATATTTT.

This clonotype was seen more than once but under ten times. The rearrangement joins TRBV5-8 to TRBJ1-1, with a tentative D call TRBD1 (5 bases). From germline, CDR1 is SGHTS and CDR2 YDEGEE. V lost 2 bases and J 5 bases, leaving 16 bases between the germline ends. The CDR3 is 15 amino acids. CDR3 sequence: CASSFRQPRSTEAFF. CDR3 sequence (DNA): TGTGCCAGCAGCTTTCGACAGCCTAGGAGTACTGAAGCTTTCTTT. Based on the CDR3 plus reference TRBV5-8 and TRBJ1-1, the full variable domain is EAGVTQSPTHLIKTRGQQATLRCSPISGHTSVYWYQQALGLGLQFLLWYDEGEERNRGNFPPRFSGRQFPNYSSELNVNALELEDSALYLCASSFRQPRSTEAFFGQGTRLTVV.

This clonotype has a handful of counts. The chain joins TRBV7-9 to TRBJ2-7, with D maybe TRBD2 (6 bases). The germline V and J ends were trimmed by 4 bases and 4 bases, with 11 bases remaining between them. The CDR3 extends over 13 amino acids. Germline V gene lookup returns CDR1 SEHNR and CDR2 FQNEAQ (reference sequence). The CDR3 is CASSSTSRYEQYF. The CDR3 region has the DNA TGTGCCAGCAGCTCGACTAGTCGGTACGAGCAGTACTTC.

This clonotype was seen more than once but under ten times. The chain has TRBV3-1 and TRBJ1-6; TRBD1 matches at 7 bases. CDR3 size: 14 residues. The V gene end was trimmed by 4 bases and the J gene end by 8 bases; junction bases not matched to a gene: 5. The germline V gene has CDR1 LGHDT and CDR2 YNNKEL (reference sequence). The CDR3 bases are TGTGCCAGCAGCCGGACAGGTTCCGATTCACCCCTCCACTTT. It encodes CASSRTGSDSPLHF.

There are a few counts of this clonotype. V is TRBV28 and J is TRBJ2-1; 14 positions agree with TRBD2. The length of the CDR3 is 16 residues. Trimming at V came to 4 bases and at J to 6 bases, leaving 5 bases not matched to a gene. The germline V gene has CDR1 MDHEN and CDR2 SYDVKM. The CDR3 is CASSSRTSGRFNEQFF. The CDR3, as DNA: TGTGCCAGCAGTTCTCGGACTAGCGGGAGGTTCAATGAGCAGTTCTTC. The full variable domain, rest sourced from reference TRBV28 and TRBJ2-1, is DVKVTQSSRYLVKRTGEKVFLECVQDMDHENMFWYRQDPGLGLRLIYFSYDVKMKEKGDIPEGYSVSREKKERFSLILESASTNQTSMYLCASSSRTSGRFNEQFFGPGTRLTVL.

CDR3 protein: CASSQYKASGTSGEQFF. CDR3 coding DNA: TGTGCCAGCAGCCAATATAAGGCTAGCGGGACCTCGGGTGAGCAGTTCTTC. V and J are TRBV4-2 and TRBJ2-1, with TRBD2 identical over 9 bases. CDR1 is LGHNA and CDR2 is YNFKEQ in the germline V gene. V was clipped by 2 bases and J by 9 bases; unmatched bases: 14. The CDR3 has 17 residues.

This clonotype was counted only a few times. This chain links TRBV12-3 or TRBV12-4 with TRBJ2-1, with 9 bases lining up with TRBD1. V dropped 5 bases and J dropped 8; count of bases not matched to a gene: 7. The CDR3 has 14 amino acids. CDR3 sequence reads: CASSQRQGVDEQFF. Written as DNA, the CDR3 is TGTGCCAGCAGTCAGCGACAGGGGGTTGATGAGCAGTTCTTC.

The chain links TRBV7-6 to TRBJ1-1, with D hard to call. The length of the CDR3 is 13 residues. Germline CDR1 SGHVS, CDR2 FNYEAQ. V was shortened by 2 bases and J by 3 bases, with 7 bases between the two germline ends. The CDR3 reads CASSLSIYTEAFF. The CDR3 region has the DNA TGTGCCAGCAGCTTATCGATTTACACTGAAGCTTTCTTT.

As regards this clonotype: One end of the junction is discordant with germline, which a read error may explain. V gene TRBV20-1 combines with J gene TRBJ2-4; 9 bases are shared with TRBD2. The CDR3 covers 13 residues. Germline V gene sequence: CDR1 DFQATT, CDR2 SNEGSKA (reference sequence). CDR3 nucleotide sequence: TGCAGTGCAAACTCAGGGGACTCTAGCGGGAACTGCTTC. Translation gives CSANSGDSSGNCF.

In its sample, this clonotype was seen a few times. The CDR3, as DNA: TGTGCCAGCAGCTACCCCCTAGCGGGGGGGGGAAATGAGCAGTTCTTC. Its translation: CASSYPLAGGGNEQFF. The V gene is TRBV7-9, the J gene TRBJ2-1, with 12 bases fitting TRBD2. Germline V lookup: CDR1 SEHNR, CDR2 FQNEAQ (reference sequence). This CDR3 is 16 amino acids long. Trimming took 4 bases from V and 7 from J; bases not matched to a gene: 8.

The genes are TRBV2 and TRBJ1-1, with 7 bases lining up with TRBD1. The CDR3 length is 11 residues. Germline V gives CDR1 SNHLY, CDR2 FYNNEI. The trim removed 7 bases at V and 8 bases at J, leaving 4 bases unmatched. The CDR3 protein is CASTDRVEAFF. The CDR3 DNA reads TGTGCCAGCACTGACAGGGTGGAAGCTTTCTTT. The whole variable domain, filled in from reference TRBV2 and TRBJ1-1, reads EPEVTQTPSHQVTQMGQEVILRCVPISNHLYFYWYRQILGQKVEFLVSFYNNEISEKSEIFDDQFSVERPDGSNFTLKIRSTKLEDSAMYFCASTDRVEAFFGQGTRLTVV.

The V and J genes are TRBV28 and TRBJ1-5; unclear D gene. Germline-derived CDR1 and CDR2 are MDHEN and SYDVKM. CDR3 size: 12 residues. The V end lost 3 bases, the J end lost 5 bases, and 5 bases lay between the germline ends. In DNA, the CDR3 is TGTGCCAGCAGTTTGTTGTATCAGCCCCAGCATTTT. Translation gives CASSLLYQPQHF. Supplemented by reference TRBV28 and TRBJ1-5, the full variable domain reads DVKVTQSSRYLVKRTGEKVFLECVQDMDHENMFWYRQDPGLGLRLIYFSYDVKMKEKGDIPEGYSVSREKKERFSLILESASTNQTSMYLCASSLLYQPQHFGDGTRLSIL.

In DNA form, the CDR3 reads TGCGCCAGCAGCTTGGAAACTAGCAACCTGCTCTACGAGCAGTACTTC. This codes for CASSLETSNLLYEQYF. V is TRBV5-1 and J is TRBJ2-7; TRBD2 might be the D (6 bases). This CDR3 is built from 16 residues. V lost 0 bases, J lost 3 bases, and 16 bases lay in between. Germline V gene lookup returns CDR1 SGHRS and CDR2 YFSETQ.

This clonotype is deemed medium-sized. The genes are TRBV5-1 and TRBJ1-1, with D perhaps TRBD1 (5 bases). V lost 6 bases to trimming and J lost 5 bases, with 17 bases between them. The CDR3 sequence is 14 residues long. Germline values: CDR1 SGHRS, CDR2 YFSETQ. The CDR3 bases are TGCGCCAGCAAACTATTAATCCAGGGAACTGAAGCTTTCTTT. This translates into CASKLLIQGTEAFF. Filled out from reference TRBV5-1 and TRBJ1-1, the complete variable domain reads KAGVTQTPRYLIKTRGQQVTLSCSPISGHRSVSWYQQTPGQGLQFLFEYFSETQRNKGNFPGRFSGRQFSNSRSEMNVSTLELGDSALYLCASKLLIQGTEAFFGQGTRLTVV.

The chain recombines TRBV5-1 with TRBJ2-2; possibly TRBD1 for D (6 bases). The CDR3 is 14 amino acids. In germline, CDR1 is SGHRS, CDR2 YFSETQ. Trimming removed 0 bases from V and 4 bases from J, with 7 bases in between. In nucleotides, the CDR3 is TGCGCCAGCAGCTTGGACAGGGTCACCGGGGAGCTGTTTTTT. It codes for CASSLDRVTGELFF. The full variable domain, its missing parts supplied by reference TRBV5-1 and TRBJ2-2, is KAGVTQTPRYLIKTRGQQVTLSCSPISGHRSVSWYQQTPGQGLQFLFEYFSETQRNKGNFPGRFSGRQFSNSRSEMNVSTLELGDSALYLCASSLDRVTGELFFGEGSRLTVL.

This clonotype was counted only a few times. The chain employs TRBV7-8 and TRBJ2-2, with 9 bases fitting TRBD2. The CDR3 extends over 17 amino acids. V dropped 2 bases and J dropped 3; count of bases not matched to a gene: 7. Per the germline V gene, CDR1 is SGHVS and CDR2 is FQNEAQ. CDR3 loop: CASSLLAGGPYTGELFF. The CDR3 nucleotides read TGTGCCAGCAGCTTATTGGCGGGGGGGCCGTACACCGGGGAGCTGTTTTTT.

The V gene is TRBV20-1, the J gene TRBJ1-2; TRBD1 is a possible D gene (6 bases). The V and J ends lost 0 bases and 1 base respectively, with 12 bases between them. The CDR3 contains 15 residues. The V gene's germline CDR1 is DFQATT and CDR2 SNEGSKA (reference sequence). The CDR3 DNA reads as TGCAGTGCTAGAGATCTGGAGGGGGGTAACTATGGCTACACCTTC. It encodes CSARDLEGGNYGYTF.